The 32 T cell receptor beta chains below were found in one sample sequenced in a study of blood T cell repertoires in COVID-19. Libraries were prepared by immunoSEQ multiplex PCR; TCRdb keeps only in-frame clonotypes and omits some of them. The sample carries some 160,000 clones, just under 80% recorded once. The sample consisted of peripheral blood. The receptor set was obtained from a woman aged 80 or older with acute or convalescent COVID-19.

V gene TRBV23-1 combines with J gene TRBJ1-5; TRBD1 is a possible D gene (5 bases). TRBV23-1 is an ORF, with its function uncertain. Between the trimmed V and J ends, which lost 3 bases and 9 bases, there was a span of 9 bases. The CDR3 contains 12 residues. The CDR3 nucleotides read TGCGCCAGCAGTCACCAGGGAGGGCCCCAGCATTTT. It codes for CASSHQGGPQHF.

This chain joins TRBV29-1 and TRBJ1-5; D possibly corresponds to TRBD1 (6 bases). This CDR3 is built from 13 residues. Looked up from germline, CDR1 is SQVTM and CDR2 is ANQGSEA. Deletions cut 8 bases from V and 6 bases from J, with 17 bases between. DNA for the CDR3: TGCAGCTTCCAAGGGGGGGACGGTCAGCCCCAGCATTTT. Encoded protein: CSFQGGDGQPQHF.

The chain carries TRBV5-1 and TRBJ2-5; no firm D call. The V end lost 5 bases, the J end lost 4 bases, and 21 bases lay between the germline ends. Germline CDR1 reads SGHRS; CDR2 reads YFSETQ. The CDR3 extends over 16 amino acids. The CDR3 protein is CASSFGPMAGGETQYF. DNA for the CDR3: TGCGCCAGCAGTTTCGGTCCCATGGCCGGCGGAGAGACCCAGTACTTC.

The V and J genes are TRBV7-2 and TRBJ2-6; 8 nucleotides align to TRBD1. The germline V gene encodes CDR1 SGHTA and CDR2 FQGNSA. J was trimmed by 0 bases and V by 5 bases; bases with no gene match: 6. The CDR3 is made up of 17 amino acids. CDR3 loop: CASSQGAPFSGANVLTF. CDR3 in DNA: TGTGCCAGCAGCCAGGGGGCACCGTTCTCTGGGGCCAACGTCCTGACTTTC. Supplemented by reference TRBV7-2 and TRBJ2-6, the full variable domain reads GAGVSQSPSNKVTEKGKDVELRCDPISGHTALYWYRQSLGQGLEFLIYFQGNSAPDKSGLPSDRFSAERTGGSVSTLTIQRTQQEDSAVYLCASSQGAPFSGANVLTFGAGSRLTVL.

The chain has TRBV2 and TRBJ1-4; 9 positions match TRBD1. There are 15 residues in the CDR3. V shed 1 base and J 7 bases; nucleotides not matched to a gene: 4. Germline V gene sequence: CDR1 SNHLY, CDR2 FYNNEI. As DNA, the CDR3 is TGTGCCAGCAGTGAAGAGGGACAGGGACGTGAAAAACTGTTTTTT. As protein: CASSEEGQGREKLFF. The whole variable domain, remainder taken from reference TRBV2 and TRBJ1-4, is EPEVTQTPSHQVTQMGQEVILRCVPISNHLYFYWYRQILGQKVEFLVSFYNNEISEKSEIFDDQFSVERPDGSNFTLKIRSTKLEDSAMYFCASSEEGQGREKLFFGSGTQLSVL.

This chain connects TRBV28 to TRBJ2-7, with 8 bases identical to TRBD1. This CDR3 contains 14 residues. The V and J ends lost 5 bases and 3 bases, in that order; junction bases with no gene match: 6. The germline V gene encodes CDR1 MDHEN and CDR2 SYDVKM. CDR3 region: CASSLGQVIYEQYF. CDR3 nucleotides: TGTGCCAGCAGTCTGGGACAGGTAATCTACGAGCAGTACTTC.

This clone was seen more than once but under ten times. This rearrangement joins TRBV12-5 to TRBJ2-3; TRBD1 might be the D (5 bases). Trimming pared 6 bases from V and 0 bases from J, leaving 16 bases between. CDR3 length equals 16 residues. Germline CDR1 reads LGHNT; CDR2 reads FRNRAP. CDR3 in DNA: TGTGCTAGTGGACAGGACCGGTTTTTTAGCACAGATACGCAGTATTTT. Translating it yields CASGQDRFFSTDTQYF. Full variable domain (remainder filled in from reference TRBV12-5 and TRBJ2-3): DARVTQTPRHKVTEMGQEVTMRCQPILGHNTVFWYRQTMMQGLELLAYFRNRAPLDDSGMPKDRFSAEMPDATLATLKIQPSEPRDSAVYFCASGQDRFFSTDTQYFGPGTRLTVL.

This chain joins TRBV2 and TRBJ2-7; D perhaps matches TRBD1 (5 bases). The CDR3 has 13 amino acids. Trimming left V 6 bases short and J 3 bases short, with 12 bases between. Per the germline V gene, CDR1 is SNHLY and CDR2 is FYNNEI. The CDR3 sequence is CASRIDSYYEQYF. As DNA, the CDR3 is TGTGCCAGCAGGATAGACAGCTACTACGAGCAGTACTTC.

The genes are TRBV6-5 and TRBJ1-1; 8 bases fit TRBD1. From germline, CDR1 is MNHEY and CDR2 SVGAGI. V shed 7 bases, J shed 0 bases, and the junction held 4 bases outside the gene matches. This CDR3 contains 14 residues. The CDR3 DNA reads TGTGCCAGCACCGTACAGGGGGTGAACACTGAAGCTTTCTTT. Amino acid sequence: CASTVQGVNTEAFF.

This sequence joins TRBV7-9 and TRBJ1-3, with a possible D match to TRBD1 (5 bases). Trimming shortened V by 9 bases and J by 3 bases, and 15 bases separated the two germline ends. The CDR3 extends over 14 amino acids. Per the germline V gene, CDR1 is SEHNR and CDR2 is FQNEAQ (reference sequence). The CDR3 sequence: CARSRGGDGNTIYF. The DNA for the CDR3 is TGTGCCAGATCCCGGGGGGGGGATGGAAACACCATATATTTT.

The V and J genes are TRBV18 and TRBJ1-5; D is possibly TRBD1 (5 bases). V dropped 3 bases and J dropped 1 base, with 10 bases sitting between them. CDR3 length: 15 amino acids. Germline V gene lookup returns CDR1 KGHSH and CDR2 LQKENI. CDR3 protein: CASSPGQGSNQPQHF. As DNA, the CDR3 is TGTGCCAGCTCACCCGGTCAGGGAAGCAATCAGCCCCAGCATTTT.

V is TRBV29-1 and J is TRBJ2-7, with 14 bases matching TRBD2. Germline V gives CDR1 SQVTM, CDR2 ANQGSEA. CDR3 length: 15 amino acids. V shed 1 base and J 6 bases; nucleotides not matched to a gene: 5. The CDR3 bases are TGCAGCGTTGAAGTAGGGACTAGCGGGAGTGGCGAGCAGTACTTC. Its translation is CSVEVGTSGSGEQYF.

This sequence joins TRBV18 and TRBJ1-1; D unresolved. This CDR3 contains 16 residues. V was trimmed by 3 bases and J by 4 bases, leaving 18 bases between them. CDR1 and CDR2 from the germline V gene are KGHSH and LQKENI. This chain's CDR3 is CASSPTSGLDGTEAFF. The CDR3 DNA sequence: TGTGCCAGCTCACCCACTTCCGGGTTGGATGGCACTGAAGCTTTCTTT.

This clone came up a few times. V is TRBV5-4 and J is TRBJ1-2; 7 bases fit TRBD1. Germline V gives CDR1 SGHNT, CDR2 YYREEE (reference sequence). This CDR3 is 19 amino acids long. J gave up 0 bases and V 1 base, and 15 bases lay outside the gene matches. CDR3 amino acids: CASSLPGTVEGGPNYGYTF. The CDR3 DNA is TGTGCCAGCAGCTTGCCAGGGACAGTGGAAGGGGGTCCTAACTATGGCTACACCTTC.

CDR3 in DNA: TGTGCCAGCAGCCGTCATAGCGGGATAACCGTCTCCTACAATGAGCAGTTCTTC. This codes for CASSRHSGITVSYNEQFF. This chain joins TRBV3-1 (or the pseudogene TRBV3-2) and TRBJ2-1; TRBD2 matches at 8 bases. Germline-derived CDR1 and CDR2 are LGHDT and YNNKEL (reference sequence). The CDR3 has 18 residues. V lost 4 bases and J lost 0; bases outside the gene matches: 11.

CDR3 nucleotide sequence: TGTGCCAGCTCACTAGGACAGGGGACAATTCGCAATGAGCAGTTCTTC. Protein: CASSLGQGTIRNEQFF. This rearrangement joins TRBV18 to TRBJ2-1, with 9 bases lining up with TRBD1. Germline CDR1 is KGHSH and CDR2 is LQKENI. With V trimmed by 4 bases and J by 6 bases, 10 bases remained unmatched. The CDR3 has 16 amino acids.

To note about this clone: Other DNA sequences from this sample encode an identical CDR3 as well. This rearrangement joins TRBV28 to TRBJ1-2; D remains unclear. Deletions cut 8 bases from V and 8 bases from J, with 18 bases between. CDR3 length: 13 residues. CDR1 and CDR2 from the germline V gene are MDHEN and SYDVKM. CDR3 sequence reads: CASGLDRAGGYTF. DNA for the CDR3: TGTGCCAGCGGCTTGGACCGGGCGGGGGGCTACACCTTC.

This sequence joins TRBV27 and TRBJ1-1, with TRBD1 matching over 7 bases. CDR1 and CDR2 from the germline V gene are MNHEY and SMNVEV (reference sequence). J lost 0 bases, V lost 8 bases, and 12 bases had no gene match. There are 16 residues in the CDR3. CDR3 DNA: TGTGCCAGCTCGCCGGGACAGAGGATCATGAACACTGAAGCTTTCTTT. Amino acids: CASSPGQRIMNTEAFF.

CDR3 region: CATSDPGQGNYGYTF. In DNA form, the CDR3 reads TGTGCCACCAGTGACCCCGGACAGGGTAACTATGGCTACACCTTC. The chain combines TRBV24-1 with TRBJ1-2; 8 bases are a match to TRBD1. Germline loops: CDR1 KGHDR, CDR2 SFDVKD. After removal of 4 bases from V and 1 base from J, the junction contained 4 bases not matched to a gene. The CDR3 covers 15 residues.

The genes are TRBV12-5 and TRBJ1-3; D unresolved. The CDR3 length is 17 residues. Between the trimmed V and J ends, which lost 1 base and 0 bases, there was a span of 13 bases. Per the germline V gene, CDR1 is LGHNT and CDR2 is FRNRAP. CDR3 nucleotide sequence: TGTGCTAGTGGTTTGGCCCATCAGGTGGCCTCTGGAAACACCATATATTTT. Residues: CASGLAHQVASGNTIYF.

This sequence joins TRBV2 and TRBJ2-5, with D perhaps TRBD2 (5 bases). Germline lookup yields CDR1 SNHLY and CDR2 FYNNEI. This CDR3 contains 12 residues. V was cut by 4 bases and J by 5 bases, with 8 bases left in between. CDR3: CASSVGVETQYF. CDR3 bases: TGTGCCAGCAGTGTGGGAGTGGAGACCCAGTACTTC.

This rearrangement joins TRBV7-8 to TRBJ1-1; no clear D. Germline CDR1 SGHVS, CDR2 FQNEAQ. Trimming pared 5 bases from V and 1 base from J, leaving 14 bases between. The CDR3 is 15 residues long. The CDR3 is CASSVRVFENTEAFF. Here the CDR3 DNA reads TGTGCCAGCAGCGTCCGGGTCTTTGAGAACACTGAAGCTTTCTTT.

Here the CDR3 DNA reads TGTGCCAGCTCACGGACAGGGGGATCAGATACGCAGTATTTT. It encodes CASSRTGGSDTQYF. The chain couples TRBV18 to TRBJ2-3, with TRBD1 matching over 10 bases. This CDR3 contains 14 residues. Germline V gene sequence: CDR1 KGHSH, CDR2 LQKENI. The V segment lost 4 bases and the J segment 4 bases; nucleotides outside the gene matches: 2. The full variable domain, completed using reference TRBV18 and TRBJ2-3, is NAGVMQNPRHLVRRRGQEARLRCSPMKGHSHVYWYRQLPEEGLKFMVYLQKENIIDESGMPKERFSAEFPKEGPSILRIQQVVRGDSAAYFCASSRTGGSDTQYFGPGTRLTVL.

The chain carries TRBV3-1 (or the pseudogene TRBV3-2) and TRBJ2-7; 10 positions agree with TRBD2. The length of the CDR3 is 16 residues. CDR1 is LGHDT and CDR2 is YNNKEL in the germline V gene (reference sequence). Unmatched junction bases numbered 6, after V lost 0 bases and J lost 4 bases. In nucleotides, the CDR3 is TGTGCCAGCAGCCAAGACGCTAGCGGGGGAGGGTACGAGCAGTACTTC. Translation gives CASSQDASGGGYEQYF.

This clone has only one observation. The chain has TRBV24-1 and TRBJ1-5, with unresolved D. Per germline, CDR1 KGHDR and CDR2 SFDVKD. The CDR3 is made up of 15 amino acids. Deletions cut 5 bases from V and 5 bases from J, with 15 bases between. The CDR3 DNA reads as TGTGCCACCAGTGTGGTTGGCAGGCCCTATCAGCCCCAGCATTTT. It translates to CATSVVGRPYQPQHF.

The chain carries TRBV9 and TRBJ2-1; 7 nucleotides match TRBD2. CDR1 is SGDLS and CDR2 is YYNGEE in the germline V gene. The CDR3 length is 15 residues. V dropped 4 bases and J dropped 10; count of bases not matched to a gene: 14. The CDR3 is CASSLLAAEAREQFF. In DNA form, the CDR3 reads TGTGCCAGCAGCCTTCTAGCGGCGGAGGCTCGAGAGCAGTTCTTC.

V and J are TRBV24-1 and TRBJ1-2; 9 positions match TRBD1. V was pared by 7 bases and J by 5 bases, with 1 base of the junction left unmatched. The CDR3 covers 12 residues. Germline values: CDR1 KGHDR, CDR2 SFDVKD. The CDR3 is CATRGQGYGYTF. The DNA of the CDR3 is TGTGCCACCAGGGGACAGGGATATGGCTACACCTTC.

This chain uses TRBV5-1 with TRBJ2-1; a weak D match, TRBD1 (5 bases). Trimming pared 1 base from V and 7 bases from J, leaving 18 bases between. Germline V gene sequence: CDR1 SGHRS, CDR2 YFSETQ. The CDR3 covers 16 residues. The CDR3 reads CASSLPWARVRNEQFF. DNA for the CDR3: TGCGCCAGCAGCTTGCCCTGGGCCAGGGTCCGAAATGAGCAGTTCTTC.

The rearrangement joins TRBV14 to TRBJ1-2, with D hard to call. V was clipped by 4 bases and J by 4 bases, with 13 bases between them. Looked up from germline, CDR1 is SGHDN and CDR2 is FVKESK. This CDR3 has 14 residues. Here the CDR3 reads CASSLINSRYGYTF. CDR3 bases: TGTGCCAGCAGCCTGATCAACAGCCGCTATGGCTACACCTTC.

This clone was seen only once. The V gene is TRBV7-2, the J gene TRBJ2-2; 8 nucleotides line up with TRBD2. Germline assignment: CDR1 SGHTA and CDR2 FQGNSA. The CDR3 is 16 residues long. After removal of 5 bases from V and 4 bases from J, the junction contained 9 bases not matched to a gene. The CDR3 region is CASSQSGRGITGELFF. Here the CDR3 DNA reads TGTGCCAGCAGCCAATCCGGGAGGGGCATCACCGGGGAGCTGTTTTTT.

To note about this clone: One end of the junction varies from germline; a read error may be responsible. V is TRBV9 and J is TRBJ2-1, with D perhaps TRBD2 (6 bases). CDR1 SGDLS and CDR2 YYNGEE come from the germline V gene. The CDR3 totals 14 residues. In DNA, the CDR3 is TGTGCCAGCACCGTAGGGGAGGCCTACAATGAGCAGTTCTTC. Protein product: CASTVGEAYNEQFF.

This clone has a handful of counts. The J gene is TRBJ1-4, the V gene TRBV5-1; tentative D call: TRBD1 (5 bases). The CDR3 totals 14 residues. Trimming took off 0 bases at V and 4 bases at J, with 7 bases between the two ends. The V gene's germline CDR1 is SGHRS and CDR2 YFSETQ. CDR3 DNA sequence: TGCGCCAGCAGCTTGGGACAGCTTAATGAAAAACTGTTTTTT. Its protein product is CASSLGQLNEKLFF.